Presented here are 23 T cell receptor beta chains from one specimen sequenced in a study of blood T cell repertoires in COVID-19. Assay used: immunoSEQ multiplex PCR; TCRdb lists only in-frame clones, some missing. Of approximately 90,000 clones listed, 80% to 85% were seen once; the top ten hold 31%. Sequenced sample: peripheral blood. Every receptor here comes from a woman of 80 years or more with active or convalescent COVID-19.

The rearrangement uses TRBV9 and TRBJ1-1; the D is unclear. The V gene's germline CDR1 is SGDLS and CDR2 YYNGEE. Deletions cut 7 bases from V and 0 bases from J, with 7 bases between. CDR3 size: 12 residues. CDR3 protein: CASGEMNTEAFF. CDR3 nucleotide sequence: TGTGCCAGCGGGGAGATGAACACTGAAGCTTTCTTT. Based on the CDR3 plus reference TRBV9 and TRBJ1-1, the full variable domain is DSGVTQTPKHLITATGQRVTLRCSPRSGDLSVYWYQQSLDQGLQFLIQYYNGEERAKGNILERFSAQQFPDLHSELNLSSLELGDSALYFCASGEMNTEAFFGQGTRLTVV.

This rearrangement joins TRBV19 to TRBJ1-2; 9 bases map to TRBD1. V was pared by 6 bases and J by 7 bases, with 3 bases of the junction left unmatched. CDR1 and CDR2 (germline): LNHDA, SQIVND (reference sequence). The CDR3 is made up of 12 amino acids. CDR3 sequence reads: CASSTGGFGYTF. The CDR3 DNA is TGTGCCAGTAGCACAGGGGGCTTTGGCTACACCTTC.

The chain carries TRBV7-9 and TRBJ1-5, with TRBD1 identical over 7 bases. With 5 bases clipped from V and 5 bases from J, the junction kept 0 bases outside the gene matches. Germline CDR1 reads SEHNR; CDR2 reads FQNEAQ (reference sequence). The CDR3 has 12 residues. CDR3 in DNA: TGTGCCAGCAGCCAGGGGGATCAGCCCCAGCATTTT. Its translation: CASSQGDQPQHF.

The CDR3 coding sequence is TGTGCCAGCAGCCAATCGGCAGGGGTGCGTTACGAGCAGTACTTC. Its protein product is CASSQSAGVRYEQYF. The chain combines TRBV3-1 (or the pseudogene TRBV3-2) with TRBJ2-7; D is possibly TRBD1 (6 bases). The CDR3 has 15 amino acids. Germline assignment: CDR1 LGHDT and CDR2 YNNKEL (reference sequence). Trimming removed 2 bases at V and 4 bases at J, with 15 bases between.

As regards this clone: Other DNA sequences of this sample code for an identical CDR3. The J gene is TRBJ1-3, the V gene TRBV19; 9 nucleotides agree with TRBD1. The junction had 7 bases not matched to a gene; V was cut back by 6 bases and J by 4 bases. The CDR3 totals 15 residues. Germline V lookup: CDR1 LNHDA, CDR2 SQIVND (reference sequence). The CDR3 spells CASSPGQGSGNTIYF. Here the CDR3 DNA reads TGTGCCAGTAGCCCGGGACAGGGTTCGGGAAACACCATATATTTT.

This chain joins TRBV11-2 and TRBJ2-2; possible D gene TRBD1, 6 bases. In germline, CDR1 is SGHAT, CDR2 FQNNGV. Between the trimmed V and J ends, which lost 1 base and 1 base, there was a span of 7 bases. CDR3 size: 15 residues. CDR3 in DNA: TGTGCCAGCAGCTTAGCGACAGGGAACACCGGGGAGCTGTTTTTT. Translating gives CASSLATGNTGELFF. The whole variable domain, remainder taken from reference TRBV11-2 and TRBJ2-2, is EAGVAQSPRYKIIEKRQSVAFWCNPISGHATLYWYQQILGQGPKLLIQFQNNGVVDDSQLPKDRFSAERLKGVDSTLKIQPAKLEDSAVYLCASSLATGNTGELFFGEGSRLTVL.

This sequence joins TRBV12-3 or TRBV12-4 and TRBJ2-5, with a possible D match to TRBD1 (5 bases). Trimming pared 7 bases from V and 4 bases from J, leaving 13 bases between. The CDR3 runs 13 residues. The CDR3 sequence: CASTPGPRETQYF. In nucleotides, the CDR3 is TGTGCCAGCACCCCAGGGCCGCGAGAGACCCAGTACTTC.

The rearrangement links TRBV28 to TRBJ2-3; 10 bases align to TRBD2. This CDR3 region has 16 residues. V lost 3 bases to trimming and J lost 2 bases; unmatched junction nucleotides: 5. CDR1 MDHEN and CDR2 SYDVKM come from the germline V gene. As DNA, the CDR3 is TGTGCCAGCAGTTTTCAGCGGGGGGGATCCACAGATACGCAGTATTTT. Protein sequence: CASSFQRGGSTDTQYF. Together with reference TRBV28 and TRBJ2-3, the CDR3 gives the full variable domain: DVKVTQSSRYLVKRTGEKVFLECVQDMDHENMFWYRQDPGLGLRLIYFSYDVKMKEKGDIPEGYSVSREKKERFSLILESASTNQTSMYLCASSFQRGGSTDTQYFGPGTRLTVL.

The chain is built from TRBV5-4 and TRBJ1-2; tentatively, D is TRBD1 (5 bases). CDR1 and CDR2 from the germline V gene are SGHNT and YYREEE (reference sequence). The CDR3 runs to 12 residues. V was shortened by 2 bases and J by 6 bases, with 8 bases between the two germline ends. CDR3 in DNA: TGTGCCAGCAGCTTTGGGGCTGATGGCTACACCTTC. Protein sequence: CASSFGADGYTF.

The chain is built from TRBV19 and TRBJ1-1; TRBD1 agrees at 7 bases. Germline V gene lookup returns CDR1 LNHDA and CDR2 SQIVND (reference sequence). There are 14 residues in the CDR3. J was trimmed by 1 base and V by 6 bases; bases with no gene match: 5. The CDR3 sequence: CASSLGQTNTEAFF. The CDR3 DNA is TGTGCCAGTAGCCTGGGACAGACGAACACTGAAGCTTTCTTT. The full variable domain, in which reference TRBV19 and TRBJ1-1 provide the parts outside the CDR3, is DGGITQSPKYLFRKEGQNVTLSCEQNLNHDAMYWYRQDPGQGLRLIYYSQIVNDFQKGDIAEGYSVSREKKESFPLTVTSAQKNPTAFYLCASSLGQTNTEAFFGQGTRLTVV.

V usage is TRBV19 and J usage is TRBJ2-3; no firm D call. The CDR3 length is 14 residues. Deletions cut 3 bases from V and 4 bases from J, with 11 bases between. Germline CDR1 and CDR2: LNHDA and SQIVND (reference sequence). This CDR3 is CASSISVSSDTQYF. CDR3 DNA: TGTGCCAGTAGTATCTCCGTTTCCTCAGATACGCAGTATTTT.

In its sample, this clone was seen once. This same CDR3 is encoded by further DNA sequences in the sample. The J gene is TRBJ2-7, the V gene TRBV7-9; tentative D call: TRBD1 (6 bases). This CDR3 contains 12 residues. Germline loops: CDR1 SEHNR, CDR2 FQNEAQ (reference sequence). V lost 6 bases to trimming and J lost 6 bases, with 12 bases between them. For the CDR3, the DNA is TGTGCCAGCAGTCCTACAGGGCGCGAGCAGTACTTC. It specifies CASSPTGREQYF.

The rearrangement links TRBV2 to TRBJ2-7, with 9 bases matching TRBD1. The ends lost 6 bases at V and 3 bases at J; junction bases unmatched: 3. The CDR3 is 13 amino acids. Germline V gene data show CDR1 as SNHLY and CDR2 as FYNNEI. Written as DNA, the CDR3 is TGTGCCAGCAGAGGACAGGGGAACTACGAGCAGTACTTC. Its translation: CASRGQGNYEQYF.

This chain connects TRBV7-6 to TRBJ2-1; 8 nucleotides agree with TRBD2. Germline CDR1 SGHVS, CDR2 FNYEAQ. This CDR3 comprises 16 residues. V was pared by 2 bases and J by 1 base, with 4 bases of the junction left unmatched. As DNA, the CDR3 is TGTGCCAGCAGCTTAATAGCGGGATATTCCTACAATGAGCAGTTCTTC. It codes for CASSLIAGYSYNEQFF.

The rearrangement joins TRBV9 to TRBJ1-2; TRBD1 matches at 9 bases. CDR1 and CDR2 (germline): SGDLS, YYNGEE. V lost 3 bases to trimming and J lost 8 bases; unmatched junction nucleotides: 5. The CDR3 sequence is 13 residues long. DNA of the CDR3: TGTGCCAGCAGCGCGACAGGGGGAAGCGGCTACACCTTC. It is translated as CASSATGGSGYTF.

J is TRBJ2-4 and V is TRBV11-3; D is unclear. The CDR3 totals 16 residues. The V gene lost 1 base and the J gene lost 0 bases, with 10 bases spanning the gap. Germline-derived CDR1 and CDR2 are SGHNT and YENEEA. CDR3 protein: CASSLGRVEAKNIQYF. The CDR3, as DNA: TGTGCCAGCAGCTTAGGTCGGGTGGAAGCCAAAAACATTCAGTACTTC.

CDR3 nucleotide sequence: TGTGCCAGCAGGACCCGACGAAGGGGGGGGAGCAGATCCTACGAGCAGTACTTC. This translates into CASRTRRRGGSRSYEQYF. This chain uses TRBV28 with TRBJ2-7, with a tentative D call TRBD2 (7 bases). The CDR3 runs 18 residues. V lost 6 bases, J lost 1 base, and 25 bases lay in between. Germline CDR1 is MDHEN and CDR2 is SYDVKM.

This clone has only one observation. The gene calls are TRBV18 and TRBJ1-1, with 11 nucleotides matching TRBD1. Germline CDR1 KGHSH, CDR2 LQKENI. CDR3 length equals 16 residues. Trimming at V came to 4 bases and at J to 4 bases, leaving 8 bases not matched to a gene. CDR3 amino acids: CASSQDGQGAGTEAFF. CDR3 in DNA: TGTGCCAGCTCACAGGATGGACAGGGGGCTGGCACTGAAGCTTTCTTT.

The chain employs TRBV3-1 (or the pseudogene TRBV3-2) and TRBJ2-2; TRBD2 is a possible D gene (6 bases). V lost 0 bases, J lost 11 bases, and 16 bases lay in between. The CDR3 contains 15 residues. Germline V CDR1 and CDR2: LGHDT, YNNKEL (reference sequence). CDR3 nucleotide sequence: TGTGCCAGCAGCCAAGATTATGGCTCCGGGGGAGAGCTGTTTTTT. It codes for CASSQDYGSGGELFF.

The CDR3: CASSQRLSGQGYQPQHF. The CDR3 coding sequence is TGTGCCAGCTCGCAACGTCTATCGGGACAGGGCTATCAGCCCCAGCATTTT. The chain is built from TRBV18 and TRBJ1-5, with 9 bases identical to TRBD1. Trimming at V came to 6 bases and at J to 5 bases, leaving 14 bases not matched to a gene. CDR3 length: 17 amino acids. Germline loops: CDR1 KGHSH, CDR2 LQKENI.

The V and J genes are TRBV7-9 and TRBJ1-1; D perhaps matches TRBD1 (6 bases). The CDR3 sequence is 14 residues long. Germline loops: CDR1 SEHNR, CDR2 FQNEAQ (reference sequence). Trimming shortened V by 5 bases and J by 2 bases, and 12 bases separated the two germline ends. CDR3 in DNA: TGTGCCAGCAGCCTCAGACAGGATAACACTGAAGCTTTCTTT. It encodes CASSLRQDNTEAFF.

This rearrangement joins TRBV9 to TRBJ2-1; D remains unclear. CDR1 is SGDLS, CDR2 YYNGEE, per germline. Trimming shortened V by 0 bases and J by 8 bases, and 15 bases separated the two germline ends. The CDR3 contains 15 residues. The CDR3 nucleotides are TGTGCCAGCAGCGTAGCCGCTTTTTTGGGCTATGAGCAGTTCTTC. Translation gives CASSVAAFLGYEQFF.

With regard to this clone: Other DNA sequences in this sample translate to the same CDR3. The CDR3 DNA sequence: TGTGCCACCAGCAGAGGTGGGGCCGATCAGCCCCAGCATTTT. This sequence encodes CATSRGGADQPQHF. The chain has TRBV15 and TRBJ1-5, with D tentatively TRBD1 (5 bases). The germline V gene encodes CDR1 LNHNV and CDR2 YYDKDF (reference sequence). This CDR3 region has 14 residues. V lost 1 base, J lost 5 bases, and 9 bases lay in between.